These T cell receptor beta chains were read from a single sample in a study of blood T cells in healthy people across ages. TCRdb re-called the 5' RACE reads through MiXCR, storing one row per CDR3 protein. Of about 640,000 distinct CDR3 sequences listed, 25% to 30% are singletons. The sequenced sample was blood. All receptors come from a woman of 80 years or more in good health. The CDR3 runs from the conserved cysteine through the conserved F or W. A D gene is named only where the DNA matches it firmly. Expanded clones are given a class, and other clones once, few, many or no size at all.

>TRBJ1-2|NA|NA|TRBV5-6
TGTGCCAGCAGCTTATACGGTCAGGCTCATGGCTACACCTTC
CASSLYGQAHGYTF
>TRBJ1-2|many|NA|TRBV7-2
TGTGCCAGCAGCATACAGGGAAACCTCTATGGCTACACCTTC
CASSIQGNLYGYTF
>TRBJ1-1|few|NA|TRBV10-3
TGTGCCATCAGTGTAGGCAGCATGAACACTGAAGCTTTCTTT
CAISVGSMNTEAFF
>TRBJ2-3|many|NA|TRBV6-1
TGTGCCAGCAGCCAATTGGGTACGCAGTATTTT
CASSQLGTQYF
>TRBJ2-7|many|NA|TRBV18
TGTGCCAGCTCACCGGATTGGAGAGGGGGGAACGAGCAGTACTTC
CASSPDWRGGNEQYF
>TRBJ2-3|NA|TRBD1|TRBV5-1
TGCGCCAGCAGCCTGTCCGGGACAGTCACAGATACGCAGTATTTT
CASSLSGTVTDTQYF
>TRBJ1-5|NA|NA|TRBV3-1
TGTGCCAGCAGCCTCAAAGATAACAGTTCGACCAATCAGCCCCAGCATTTT
CASSLKDNSSTNQPQHF
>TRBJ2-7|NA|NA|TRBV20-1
TGCAGTGCTAGTCCCCTCCGGGCAGGGGATATCTCCTACGAGCAGTACTTC
CSASPLRAGDISYEQYF
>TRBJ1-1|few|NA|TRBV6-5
TGTGCCAGCAGTTACCGGCGGGGCTGGGAGGTCAACACTGAAGCTTTCTTT
CASSYRRGWEVNTEAFF
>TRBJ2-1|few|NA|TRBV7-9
TGTGCCAGCAGCCCAGACCGGCTCCTTTACAATGAGCAGTTCTTC
CASSPDRLLYNEQFF
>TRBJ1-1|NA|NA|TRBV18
TGTGCCAGCTCACCGCACTCTCTGGGAGGGGGGAACACTGAAGCTTTCTTT
CASSPHSLGGGNTEAFF
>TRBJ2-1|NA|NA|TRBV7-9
TGTGCCAGCAGTCCTCTCCCCTCAGGGGGGCCAGGTGATAATGAGCAGTTCTTC
CASSPLPSGGPGDNEQFF
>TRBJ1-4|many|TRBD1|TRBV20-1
TGCAGTGCTAGAGAGGAGGTTGGGGGACAGGGGGAAGAAAAACTGTTTTTT
CSAREEVGGQGEEKLFF
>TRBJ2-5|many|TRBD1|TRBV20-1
TGCAGTGCTAGAGGGACAGGGGGAGAGACCCAGTACTTC
CSARGTGGETQYF
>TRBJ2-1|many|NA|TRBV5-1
TGCGCCAGCAGCGCAGCTTCCGGGGCCACCTACAATGAGCAGTTCTTC
CASSAASGATYNEQFF
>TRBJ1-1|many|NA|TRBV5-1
TGCGCCAGCAGCCCGGCAGGTTCGAACACTGAAGCTTTCTTT
CASSPAGSNTEAFF
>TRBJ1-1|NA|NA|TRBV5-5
TGTGCCAGCAGCTTGGATCGGGGAGCCGGCTCCCTGAACACTGAAGCTTTCTTT
CASSLDRGAGSLNTEAFF
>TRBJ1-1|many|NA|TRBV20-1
TGCAGTGCTAGAGAGGGGTACTCTGAAGCTTTCTTT
CSAREGYSEAFF
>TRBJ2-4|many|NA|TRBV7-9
TGTGCCAGCAGCTTCGAGGGGTACCCGCTGCCAAAAAACATTCAGTACTTC
CASSFEGYPLPKNIQYF
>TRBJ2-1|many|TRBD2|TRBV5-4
TGTGCCAGCAGCCCTAACGGACTAGCGGGGGGGAGTAACGAGCAGTTCTTC
CASSPNGLAGGSNEQFF
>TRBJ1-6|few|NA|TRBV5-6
TGTGCCAGCAGCTTGGGATTCTCGGGGGCAAGGAATTCACCCCTCCACTTT
CASSLGFSGARNSPLHF
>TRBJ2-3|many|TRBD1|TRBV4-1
TGCGCCAGCAGCCAAGCGCGGGACAGGGTAGATACGCAGTATTTT
CASSQARDRVDTQYF
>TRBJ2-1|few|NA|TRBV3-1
TGTGCCAGCAGCCAAGAGGCGGGCCAGGGTGCGTACAATGAGCAGTTCTTC
CASSQEAGQGAYNEQFF
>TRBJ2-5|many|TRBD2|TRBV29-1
TGCAGCGCCCCATCTCAAGGCGGGGCTAGCGGGGGTGAGACCCAGTACTTC
CSAPSQGGASGGETQYF
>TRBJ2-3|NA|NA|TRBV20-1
TGCAGTGCTAGAGGTGGGGACTTCAGGGAGGATACGCAGTATTTT
CSARGGDFREDTQYF
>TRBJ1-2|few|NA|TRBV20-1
TGCAGTGCCCATCGGGGAGCTAACTATGGCTACACCTTC
CSAHRGANYGYTF
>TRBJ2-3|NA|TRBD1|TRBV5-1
TGCGCCAGCAGCCTCGTCCAGGGGGCGGTGACAGATACGCAGTATTTT
CASSLVQGAVTDTQYF
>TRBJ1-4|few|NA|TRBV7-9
TGTGCCAGCAGGGGCACTGGACGGACGAATGAAAAACTGTTTTTT
CASRGTGRTNEKLFF
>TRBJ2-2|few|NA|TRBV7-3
TGTGCCAGCAGCTTAACTAGCGGAGAAAACACCGGGGAGCTGTTTTTT
CASSLTSGENTGELFF
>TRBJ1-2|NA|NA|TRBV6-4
TGTGCCAGCAGCAGCCCGGGCAACGACTACACCTTC
CASSSPGNDYTF
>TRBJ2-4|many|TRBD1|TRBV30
TGTGCCTGGAGTGAGCCAGGGGGTGACGCCAAAAACATTCAGTACTTC
CAWSEPGGDAKNIQYF
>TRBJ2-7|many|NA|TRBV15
TGTGCCACCAGCAGAGATGCGGGTTCGACCTACGAGCAGTACTTC
CATSRDAGSTYEQYF
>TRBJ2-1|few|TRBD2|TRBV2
TGTGCCAGCAGTCCCGCTAGCGGGGGGGCCGGTGAGCAGTTCTTC
CASSPASGGAGEQFF
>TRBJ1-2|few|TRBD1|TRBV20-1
TGCAGTGCTATAACCGAATCCGGGACAGCTAACTATGGCTACACCTTC
CSAITESGTANYGYTF
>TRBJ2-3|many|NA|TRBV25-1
TGTGCCAGCAAGGCCCCGACAGGCCCTCAGTATTTT
CASKAPTGPQYF
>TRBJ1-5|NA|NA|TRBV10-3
TGTGCCATCAGTGAATCGGGGGGTGTTAGCAATCAGCCCCAGCATTTT
CAISESGGVSNQPQHF
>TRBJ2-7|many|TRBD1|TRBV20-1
TGCAGTGCTAGAGGAGGGACAGGGGAACACGAGCAGTACTTC
CSARGGTGEHEQYF
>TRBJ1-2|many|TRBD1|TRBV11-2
TGTGCCAGCAGCTCCCACAGGGGGGATGGCTACACCTTC
CASSSHRGDGYTF
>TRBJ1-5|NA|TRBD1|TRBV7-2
TGTGCCAGCACGTGGGGGACAGGACAGCCCCAGCATTTT
CASTWGTGQPQHF
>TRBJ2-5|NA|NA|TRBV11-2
TGTGCCAGCAGCTTAGAGGCGGGGGCGGGGGAGACCCAGTACTTC
CASSLEAGAGETQYF
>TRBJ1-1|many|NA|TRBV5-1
TGCGCCAGCAGCCCGCGCGGGCAGAACACTGAAGCTTTCTTT
CASSPRGQNTEAFF
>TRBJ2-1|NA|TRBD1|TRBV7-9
TGTGCCAGCAGCCCTCCCAGGGGGCAGTACAATGAGCAGTTCTTC
CASSPPRGQYNEQFF
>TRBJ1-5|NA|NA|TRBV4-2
TGTGCCAGCAGCCAAGACCCCCGTTCGTACGGCAATCAGCCCCAGCATTTT
CASSQDPRSYGNQPQHF
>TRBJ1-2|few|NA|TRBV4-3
TGCGCCAGCAGCCAAGATTCAACGGTCGAGTATGGCTACACCTTC
CASSQDSTVEYGYTF
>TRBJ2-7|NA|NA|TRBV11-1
TGTGCCAGCAGTTTCGACGGGGGAAGCTCCTACGAGCAGTACTTC
CASSFDGGSSYEQYF
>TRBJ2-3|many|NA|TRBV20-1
TGCAGTGCACAGACCAGCGGGGATACGCAGTATTTT
CSAQTSGDTQYF
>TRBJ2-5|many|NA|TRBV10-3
TGTGCCATCAGTGAGGCGGGCGGATCGCAAGAGACCCAGTACTTC
CAISEAGGSQETQYF
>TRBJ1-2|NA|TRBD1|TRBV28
TGTGCCAGCAGTGGGCCGGGGGGACAGGGGGCTATAGATGGCTACACCTTC
CASSGPGGQGAIDGYTF
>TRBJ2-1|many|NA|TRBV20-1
TGCAGTGCTAGAGTGGGCGAAACGGGTCTTGAGCAGTTCTTC
CSARVGETGLEQFF
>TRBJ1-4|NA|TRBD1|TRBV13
TGTGCCAGCAGCTTGGGGAGGGGGCCCCATGAAAAACTGTTTTTT
CASSLGRGPHEKLFF
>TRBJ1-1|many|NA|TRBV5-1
TGCGCCAGCAGTTTGGGGGCCCACCCCAAGGACACTGAAGCTTTCTTT
CASSLGAHPKDTEAFF
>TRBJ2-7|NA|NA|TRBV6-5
TGTGCCAGCCCAGGTGGTTTCGAGCAGTACTTC
CASPGGFEQYF